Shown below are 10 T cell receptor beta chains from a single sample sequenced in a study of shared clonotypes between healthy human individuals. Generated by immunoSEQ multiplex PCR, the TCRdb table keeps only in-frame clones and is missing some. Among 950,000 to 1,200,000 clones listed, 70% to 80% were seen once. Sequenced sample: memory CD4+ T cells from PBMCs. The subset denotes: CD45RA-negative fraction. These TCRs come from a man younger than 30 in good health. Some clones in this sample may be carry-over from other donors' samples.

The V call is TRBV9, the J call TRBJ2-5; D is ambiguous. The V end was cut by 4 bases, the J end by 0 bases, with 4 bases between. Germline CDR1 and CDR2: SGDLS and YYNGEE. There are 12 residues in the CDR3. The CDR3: CASSPNQETQYF. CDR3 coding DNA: TGTGCCAGCAGCCCTAACCAAGAGACCCAGTACTTC.

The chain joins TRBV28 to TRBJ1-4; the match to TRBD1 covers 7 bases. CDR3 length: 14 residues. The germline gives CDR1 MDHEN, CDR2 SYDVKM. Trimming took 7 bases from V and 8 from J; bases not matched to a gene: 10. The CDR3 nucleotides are TGTGCCAGCACCGAGACAGGGAGGAGGGAAAAACTGTTTTTT. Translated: CASTETGRREKLFF.

CDR3 sequence reads: CASSLYVGTSAYEQYF. DNA of the CDR3: TGTGCCAGCAGTTTATATGTTGGAACCTCCGCCTACGAGCAGTACTTC. The genes are TRBV28 and TRBJ2-7; D gene ambiguous. The length of the CDR3 is 16 residues. Germline CDR1 and CDR2: MDHEN and SYDVKM. V gave up 1 base and J gave up 2 bases, with 15 bases separating them. Filled out from reference TRBV28 and TRBJ2-7, the complete variable domain reads DVKVTQSSRYLVKRTGEKVFLECVQDMDHENMFWYRQDPGLGLRLIYFSYDVKMKEKGDIPEGYSVSREKKERFSLILESASTNQTSMYLCASSLYVGTSAYEQYFGPGTRLTVT.

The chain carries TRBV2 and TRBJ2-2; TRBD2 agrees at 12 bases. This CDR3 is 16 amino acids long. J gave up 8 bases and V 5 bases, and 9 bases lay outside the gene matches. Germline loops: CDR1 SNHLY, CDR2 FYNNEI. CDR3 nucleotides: TGTGCCAGCAGTTACTCTAGCGGGAGGGCTTCGGGGGAGCTGTTTTTT. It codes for CASSYSSGRASGELFF. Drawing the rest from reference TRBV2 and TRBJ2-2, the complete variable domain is EPEVTQTPSHQVTQMGQEVILRCVPISNHLYFYWYRQILGQKVEFLVSFYNNEISEKSEIFDDQFSVERPDGSNFTLKIRSTKLEDSAMYFCASSYSSGRASGELFFGEGSRLTVL.

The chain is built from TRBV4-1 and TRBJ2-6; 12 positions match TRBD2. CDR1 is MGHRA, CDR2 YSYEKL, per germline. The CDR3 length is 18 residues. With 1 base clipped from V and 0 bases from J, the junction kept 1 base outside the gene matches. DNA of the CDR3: TGCGCCAGCAGCCAAGCTAGCGGGAGGGCCTCTGGGGCCAACGTCCTGACTTTC. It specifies CASSQASGRASGANVLTF.

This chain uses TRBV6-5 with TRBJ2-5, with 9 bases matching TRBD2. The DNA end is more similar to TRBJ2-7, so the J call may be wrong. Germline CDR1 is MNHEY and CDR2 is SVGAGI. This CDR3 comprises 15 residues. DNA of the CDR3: TGTGCCAGCAGTGCCATAGCGGGAGCGACCTACGAGCAGTACTTC. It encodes CASSAIAGATYEQYF.

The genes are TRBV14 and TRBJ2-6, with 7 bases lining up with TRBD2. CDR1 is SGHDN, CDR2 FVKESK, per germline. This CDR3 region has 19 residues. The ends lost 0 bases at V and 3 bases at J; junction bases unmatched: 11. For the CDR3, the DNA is TGTGCCAGCAGCCAAGATGGTGCGACTAGCAAAGTTGGGGCCAACGTCCTGACTTTC. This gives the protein CASSQDGATSKVGANVLTF.

This CDR3 reads CASRASGLGSNEQFF. CDR3 coding DNA: TGTGCCAGCAGGGCTTCAGGTCTTGGTAGCAATGAGCAGTTCTTC. The chain combines TRBV6-1 with TRBJ2-1; D call uncertain. The germline CDR1 and CDR2 sequences are MNHNS and SASEGT. The V gene lost 6 bases and the J gene lost 6 bases, with 18 bases spanning the gap. CDR3 length equals 15 residues.

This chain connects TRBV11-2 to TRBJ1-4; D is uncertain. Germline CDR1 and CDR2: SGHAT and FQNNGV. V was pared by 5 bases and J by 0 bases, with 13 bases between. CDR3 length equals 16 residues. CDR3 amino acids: CASSPRARATNEKLFF. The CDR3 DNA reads TGTGCCAGCAGCCCACGGGCCCGCGCAACTAATGAAAAACTGTTTTTT.

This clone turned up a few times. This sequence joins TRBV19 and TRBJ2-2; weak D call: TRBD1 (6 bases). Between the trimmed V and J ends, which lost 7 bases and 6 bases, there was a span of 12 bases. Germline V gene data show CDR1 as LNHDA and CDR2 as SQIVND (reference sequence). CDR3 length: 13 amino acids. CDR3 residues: CASKTGYPGELFF. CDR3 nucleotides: TGTGCCAGTAAAACAGGGTATCCCGGGGAGCTGTTTTTT.